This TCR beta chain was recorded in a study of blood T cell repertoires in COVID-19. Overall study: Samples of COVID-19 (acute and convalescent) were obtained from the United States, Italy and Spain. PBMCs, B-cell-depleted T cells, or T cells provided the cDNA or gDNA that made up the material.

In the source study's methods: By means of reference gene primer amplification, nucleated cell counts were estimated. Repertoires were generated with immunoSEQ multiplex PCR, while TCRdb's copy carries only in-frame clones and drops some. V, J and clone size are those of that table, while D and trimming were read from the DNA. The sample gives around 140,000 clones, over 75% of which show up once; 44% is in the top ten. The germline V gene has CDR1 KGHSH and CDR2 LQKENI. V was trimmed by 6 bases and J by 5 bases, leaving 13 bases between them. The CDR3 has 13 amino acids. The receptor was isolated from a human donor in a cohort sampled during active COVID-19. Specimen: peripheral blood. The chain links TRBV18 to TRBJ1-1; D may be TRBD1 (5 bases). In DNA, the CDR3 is TGTGCCAGCTCGCCGGCCGGGGGGACTGAAGCTTTCTTT. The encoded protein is CASSPAGGTEAFF.